This T cell receptor (beta chain) was identified during a study of graft-versus-host responses after intestinal transplantation. Study context: Recipients had multivisceral, liver-intestinal, or isolated intestinal transplants. The study gave all recipients anti-thymocyte globulin induction, then tacrolimus and steroids for 2 to 3 years. Study observations and caveats: The marrow of recipients harbored GvH clones, and ileum or blood showed some of them first. Patients who carried graft-donor T cell macrochimerism also had high graft-versus-host to host-versus-graft clonal ratios in their allografts.

The method was immunoSEQ multiplex PCR; TCRdb's version includes in-frame clones alone and lacks a portion of them. Of approximately 18,000 clones detected, around three quarters appear once; the ten largest clones hold 7.8%. Intraepithelial lymphocytes and lamina propria lymphocytes were released through processing of graft tissue. The V end lost 4 bases, the J end lost 0 bases, and 16 bases lay between the germline ends. The germline CDR1 and CDR2 sequences are SGDLS and YYNGEE. The CDR3 spans 17 residues. Turning to this clone: Its antigen is undetermined.

The chain is built from TRBV9 and TRBJ2-2, with D possibly being TRBD2 (6 bases). Material: ileum tissue, obtained roughly 70 weeks after intestinal transplant. This TCR was recovered from a human patient who received an intestinal transplant, so some T cells may come from the graft donor. The DNA of the CDR3 is TGTGCCAGCAGCCTCCCTCAGCGGGTATCGAACACCGGGGAGCTGTTTTTT. Translation gives CASSLPQRVSNTGELFF. Complete variable domain (other parts from reference TRBV9 and TRBJ2-2): DSGVTQTPKHLITATGQRVTLRCSPRSGDLSVYWYQQSLDQGLQFLIQYYNGEERAKGNILERFSAQQFPDLHSELNLSSLELGDSALYFCASSLPQRVSNTGELFFGEGSRLTVL.